Listed below are T cell receptor beta chains from one sample, sequenced in a study of memory CD4+ T cells and cytomegalovirus serostatus. TCRdb's copy holds only in-frame clones and misses some; the assay was immunoSEQ multiplex PCR. The sample comprises about 61,000 clones, approximately 78% of which are singletons, and around 0.9% rests with the top ten. The sample comprised memory CD4+ T cells from blood. All receptors come from an adult in good health and CMV-seronegative. CDR3s include the opening cysteine and the closing phenylalanine or tryptophan. D genes are given only for firm matches.

TRBV7-6	NA	TRBJ2-3	CASSLVGVADTQYF
TRBV30	TRBD2	TRBJ2-1	CAWGTSGINEQFF
TRBV6-1	NA	TRBJ1-4	CASSEWSSGEKLFF
TRBV5-1	TRBD1	TRBJ1-6	CASSSNAGGANSPLHF
TRBV5-4	TRBD2	TRBJ2-7	CASSSSTGGGLYEQYF
TRBV9	TRBD1	TRBJ1-2	CASSAQEQGARNGYTF
TRBV2	TRBD2	TRBJ2-2	CASDLGLARAGELFF
TRBV15	NA	TRBJ1-1	CATSMGYQNTEAFF
TRBV28	TRBD1	TRBJ2-5	CASRGTAQETQYF
TRBV6-6	TRBD1	TRBJ1-6	CASTPTGDNSPLHF
TRBV2	NA	TRBJ1-1	CASSRHQPGVANTEAFF
TRBV28	TRBD1	TRBJ1-2	CASSLVGTGRTIGYTF
TRBV7-3	TRBD1	TRBJ1-2	CASSLDGDSYGYTF
TRBV27	TRBD2	TRBJ2-2	CASLTLAGGPNTGELFF
TRBV6-1	TRBD1	TRBJ2-3	CASRGQGTDTQYF
TRBV2	NA	TRBJ2-5	CASSGGARGETQYF